These T cell receptor beta chains were read from a single sample in a study of T cells expressing NK-cell markers. TCRdb reanalyzed the 5' RACE reads, giving one entry per CDR3 protein sequence and no DNA. The sample's table shows 150,000 or so distinct CDR3 sequences. Sequenced: blood T cells: a sorted CD56 or NKG2C T cell subset, CD4+ or CD8+ T cells, or bulk PBMC T cells (not recorded which). The receptor set was obtained from a woman aged 18 to 75 in good health. Each CDR3 is given with its conserved first and last residue.

J: TRBJ2-3
V: TRBV7-3
CDR3: CASIKRRIAGDFSTDTQYF

J: TRBJ2-1
V: TRBV5-6
CDR3: CASSQGSRRFF

J: TRBJ2-2
V: TRBV5-1
CDR3: CASSLVVALNTGELFF

J: TRBJ2-1
V: TRBV20-1
CDR3: CSARVVGLAINEQFF

J: TRBJ2-7
V: TRBV15
CDR3: CATSRGGTSGLSYEQYF

J: TRBJ2-1
V: TRBV11-2
CDR3: CASSSTGLAGGNEQFF

J: TRBJ2-3
V: TRBV24-1
CDR3: CATSDGSLANTQYF

J: TRBJ2-3
V: TRBV5-1
CDR3: CASSLTGPATDTQYF

J: TRBJ1-3
V: TRBV3-1
CDR3: CASSTFNGNTIYF

J: TRBJ1-1
V: TRBV9
CDR3: CASSVDGTGSLWGTEAFF

J: TRBJ2-7
V: TRBV29-1
CDR3: CSGQGSYEQYF

J: TRBJ2-7
V: TRBV7-7
CDR3: CASSEVVVGEQYF

J: TRBJ2-3
V: TRBV9
CDR3: CASSVGWGRGTSTDTQYF

J: TRBJ2-1
V: TRBV7-7
CDR3: CASSSGRGNQNEQFF

J: TRBJ1-1
V: TRBV20-1
CDR3: CSANGPAAREAFF

J: TRBJ2-7
V: TRBV5-1
CDR3: CASSTPLAALGEQYF